These 26 T cell receptor beta chains came from one sample sequenced in a study of shared clonotypes between healthy human individuals. This table comes from immunoSEQ multiplex PCR, and its TCRdb copy is limited to in-frame clones, with some not included. The sample holds 2 million or so clones, 85% to 95% seen once. Sequencing was performed on naive CD4+ T cells sorted from blood. As to subset: CD45RA+ positively selected. The receptor source for this set is a man between 18 and 29 years old in good health.

This clone was counted ten times or more. The V gene is TRBV7-9, the J gene TRBJ1-6, with D unclear. Trimming removed 10 bases at V and 7 bases at J, with 20 bases between. Germline CDR1 SEHNR, CDR2 FQNEAQ (reference sequence). The CDR3 is made up of 15 amino acids. The CDR3 region is CAISASFSHNSPLHF. In nucleotides, the CDR3 is TGTGCCATCTCGGCCTCCTTTTCCCACAATTCACCCCTCCACTTT.

CDR3 DNA: TGTGCCAGCATCCCCATCTGGGGGGATACGCAGTATTTT. This translates into CASIPIWGDTQYF. The V and J genes are TRBV7-2 and TRBJ2-3; D possibly uses TRBD1 or TRBD2 (5 bases each). V was clipped by 7 bases and J by 6 bases, with 14 bases between them. This CDR3 comprises 13 residues. From germline, CDR1 is SGHTA and CDR2 FQGNSA. Variable domain in full (rest from reference TRBV7-2 and TRBJ2-3): GAGVSQSPSNKVTEKGKDVELRCDPISGHTALYWYRQSLGQGLEFLIYFQGNSAPDKSGLPSDRFSAERTGGSVSTLTIQRTQQEDSAVYLCASIPIWGDTQYFGPGTRLTVL.

Details on this clone: An end of the junction does not agree with germline; a read error may underlie this. The chain uses TRBV11-2 and TRBJ2-7, with a weak D call TRBD1 (5 bases). Looked up from germline, CDR1 is SGHAT and CDR2 is FQNNGV. CDR3 size: 15 residues. The CDR3 nucleotides are TGCGCCAGCAGCCAAGATTCCAGGGTTGGGCACGAGCAGTACTTC. Amino acid sequence: CASSQDSRVGHEQYF.

V usage is TRBV6-6 and J usage is TRBJ1-2; no reliable D call. The CDR3 length is 15 residues. Germline loops: CDR1 MNHNY, CDR2 SVGAGI (reference sequence). V dropped 4 bases and J dropped 7 bases, with 19 bases sitting between them. The CDR3 nucleotides read TGTGCCAGCAGTTCCTACCACACGGACGGTGGTGGCTACACCTTC. It codes for CASSSYHTDGGGYTF.

The chain links TRBV7-2 to TRBJ2-7, with TRBD2 as a possible D gene (5 bases). Germline V gene sequence: CDR1 SGHTA, CDR2 FQGNSA. The CDR3 covers 13 residues. V gave up 2 bases and J gave up 6 bases, with 11 bases separating them. The DNA for the CDR3 is TGTGCCAGCAGCTTATATGCGGGCTCCGAGCAGTACTTC. Residues: CASSLYAGSEQYF.

This chain uses TRBV30 with TRBJ1-6, with 8 bases lining up with TRBD1. Germline values: CDR1 GTSNPN, CDR2 SVGIG (reference sequence). V lost 2 bases, J lost 8 bases, and 8 bases stayed unmatched. This CDR3 has 15 residues. The CDR3 sequence is CAWSPPDRDDSPLHF. For the CDR3, the DNA is TGTGCCTGGAGTCCCCCGGACAGGGATGATTCACCCCTCCACTTT.

The V gene is TRBV6-6, the J gene TRBJ2-2; D is unresolved. The CDR3 totals 12 residues. The V gene lost 6 bases and the J gene lost 6 bases, with 8 bases spanning the gap. Germline CDR1 MNHNY, CDR2 SVGAGI (reference sequence). The CDR3 coding sequence is TGTGCCAGCAGACCCAGTTCCGGGGAGCTGTTTTTT. This translates into CASRPSSGELFF.

The chain links TRBV6-1 to TRBJ2-3, with D unresolved. Germline V lookup: CDR1 MNHNS, CDR2 SASEGT. The CDR3 consists of 15 residues. Trimming removed 3 bases from V and 6 bases from J, with 16 bases in between. Here the CDR3 reads CASSDYERSGDTQYF. CDR3 DNA: TGTGCCAGCAGTGACTATGAGCGATCCGGGGATACGCAGTATTTT.

CDR3 in amino acids: CASNNPLSGRALEQFF. CDR3 coding DNA: TGTGCCAGCAACAACCCACTAAGCGGGAGGGCCCTTGAGCAGTTCTTC. The chain has TRBV7-2 and TRBJ2-1; 10 nucleotides match TRBD2. Germline V gene data show CDR1 as SGHTA and CDR2 as FQGNSA. V dropped 7 bases and J dropped 9; count of bases not matched to a gene: 15. There are 16 residues in the CDR3.

The chain links TRBV2 to TRBJ2-2, with 8 bases that match TRBD2. Germline loops: CDR1 SNHLY, CDR2 FYNNEI. The CDR3 runs 15 residues. Trimming cost V 5 bases and J 7 bases; bases outside gene matches: 9. The CDR3 is CASSITSGGNGELFF. The CDR3 DNA is TGTGCCAGCAGTATCACTAGCGGAGGAAACGGGGAGCTGTTTTTT.

This sequence joins TRBV9 and TRBJ2-7, with 7 positions matching TRBD2. The CDR3 runs to 15 residues. CDR1 and CDR2 (germline): SGDLS, YYNGEE. Germline trimming cut 4 bases from V and 0 bases from J; bases unmatched to any gene: 7. The CDR3 loop is CASSLRGTTSYEQYF. The DNA of the CDR3 is TGTGCCAGCAGCCTAAGAGGGACTACCTCCTACGAGCAGTACTTC.

The chain recombines TRBV19 with TRBJ2-5; D is possibly TRBD1 (5 bases). In germline, CDR1 is LNHDA, CDR2 SQIVND (reference sequence). This CDR3 spans 13 amino acids. Trimming took 5 bases from V and 1 from J, leaving 8 bases between them. CDR3 protein: CASSGQGQETQYF. The CDR3, as DNA: TGTGCCAGTAGTGGCCAGGGCCAAGAGACCCAGTACTTC.

This rearrangement joins TRBV5-8 to TRBJ1-2, with D possibly being TRBD1 (6 bases). Germline V gene sequence: CDR1 SGHTS, CDR2 YDEGEE. V was clipped by 2 bases and J by 4 bases, with 9 bases between them. CDR3 length: 13 residues. The CDR3 DNA reads TGTGCCAGCAGCTTCGGACAGATCTATGGCTACACCTTC. Translation: CASSFGQIYGYTF.

The rearrangement joins TRBV7-2 to TRBJ2-3; 8 nucleotides agree with TRBD1. The V gene's germline CDR1 is SGHTA and CDR2 FQGNSA. CDR3 size: 17 residues. Germline trimming cut 1 base from V and 4 bases from J; bases unmatched to any gene: 10. The CDR3 protein is CASSLEASGGLADTQYF. The CDR3 nucleotides are TGTGCCAGCAGCTTAGAGGCCTCAGGGGGCTTGGCAGATACGCAGTATTTT.

This CDR3 is CASSLGGEETQYF. The CDR3 nucleotides are TGCGCCAGCAGCTTGGGGGGCGAAGAAACGCAGTATTTT. V usage is TRBV5-1 and J usage is TRBJ2-3; D perhaps matches TRBD1 (5 bases). V was pared by 0 bases and J by 9 bases, with 11 bases between. CDR3 length: 13 residues. From germline, CDR1 is SGHRS and CDR2 YFSETQ.

This clone was observed once. The chain employs TRBV9 and TRBJ1-2, with D unresolved. Germline CDR1 is SGDLS and CDR2 is YYNGEE. V shed 0 bases and J shed 8 bases, with 14 bases lying between them. The CDR3 is made up of 14 amino acids. The CDR3 nucleotides are TGTGCCAGCAGCGTAGATTTAGGGCCCTACGGCTACACCTTC. Translation: CASSVDLGPYGYTF. The variable domain in full, completed from reference TRBV9 and TRBJ1-2, reads DSGVTQTPKHLITATGQRVTLRCSPRSGDLSVYWYQQSLDQGLQFLIQYYNGEERAKGNILERFSAQQFPDLHSELNLSSLELGDSALYFCASSVDLGPYGYTFGSGTRLTVV.

The DNA for the CDR3 is TGTGCCAGCAGCGAACAGAACACCATATATTTT. The encoded protein is CASSEQNTIYF. The chain carries TRBV7-9 and TRBJ1-3; no firm D call. The CDR3 covers 11 residues. With 5 bases removed from V and 7 bases from J, the gap between germline ends came to 6 bases. The germline V gene encodes CDR1 SEHNR and CDR2 FQNEAQ (reference sequence).

The V gene is TRBV4-1, the J gene TRBJ2-1, with unresolved D. Deletions cut 4 bases from V and 5 bases from J, with 18 bases between. The CDR3 runs to 16 residues. Germline V gene lookup returns CDR1 MGHRA and CDR2 YSYEKL. The CDR3 loop is CASSLSNVGINNEQFF. CDR3 sequence (DNA): TGCGCCAGCAGCCTTTCCAATGTGGGAATAAACAATGAGCAGTTCTTC.

In this sample, this clone turned up once. This chain joins TRBV11-2 and TRBJ2-5; the D call may be TRBD1 or TRBD2 (5 bases each). The CDR3 has 15 residues. V was clipped by 5 bases and J by 4 bases, with 17 bases between them. CDR1 is SGHAT, CDR2 FQNNGV, per germline. The DNA of the CDR3 is TGTGCCAGCAGCGCACGCCCGCAGGGACCAGAGACCCAGTACTTC. As protein: CASSARPQGPETQYF.

V and J are TRBV2 and TRBJ1-1, with 8 positions matching TRBD1. Germline CDR1 SNHLY, CDR2 FYNNEI. V lost 4 bases, J lost 5 bases, and 6 bases stayed unmatched. The CDR3 consists of 14 residues. CDR3 in amino acids: CASSVDRGQTEAFF. The CDR3 DNA sequence: TGTGCCAGCAGTGTTGACAGGGGTCAAACTGAAGCTTTCTTT. The whole variable domain, remainder taken from reference TRBV2 and TRBJ1-1, is EPEVTQTPSHQVTQMGQEVILRCVPISNHLYFYWYRQILGQKVEFLVSFYNNEISEKSEIFDDQFSVERPDGSNFTLKIRSTKLEDSAMYFCASSVDRGQTEAFFGQGTRLTVV.

The chain uses TRBV6-5 and TRBJ2-7; 7 positions agree with TRBD1. This CDR3 is 14 amino acids long. V shed 0 bases, J shed 7 bases, and the junction held 6 bases outside the gene matches. The V gene's germline CDR1 is MNHEY and CDR2 SVGAGI. In nucleotides, the CDR3 is TGTGCCAGCAGTTACTCCACAGGGGTAAGGGAGCAGTACTTC. It codes for CASSYSTGVREQYF.

A single count supports this clone. The chain links TRBV30 to TRBJ1-2, with a tentative D call TRBD1 (5 bases). The germline V and J ends were trimmed by 6 bases and 4 bases, with 15 bases remaining between them. The germline CDR1 and CDR2 sequences are GTSNPN and SVGIG (reference sequence). This CDR3 spans 13 amino acids. CDR3 protein: CACPGTGLYGYTF. For the CDR3, the DNA is TGTGCCTGCCCCGGGACGGGCCTCTATGGCTACACCTTC.

This CDR3 is CSVGPMDTKPYNEQFF. In DNA, the CDR3 is TGCAGCGTCGGACCGATGGACACTAAACCCTACAATGAGCAGTTCTTC. The chain employs TRBV29-1 and TRBJ2-1, with D possibly being TRBD1 (5 bases). CDR3 length: 16 residues. Deletions cut 6 bases from V and 2 bases from J, with 20 bases between. The germline V gene has CDR1 SQVTM and CDR2 ANQGSEA.

The genes are TRBV7-8 and TRBJ2-7; no reliable D call. CDR3 size: 14 residues. Trimming took off 3 bases at V and 3 bases at J, with 12 bases between the two ends. Germline V gene data show CDR1 as SGHVS and CDR2 as FQNEAQ. The CDR3 is CASSFDARVYEQYF. In nucleotides, the CDR3 is TGTGCCAGCAGCTTTGACGCAAGGGTCTACGAGCAGTACTTC.

The chain has TRBV18 and TRBJ1-1; D remains ambiguous. Germline V gene data show CDR1 as KGHSH and CDR2 as LQKENI. The CDR3 has 11 amino acids. The V end lost 2 bases, the J end lost 8 bases, and 6 bases lay between the germline ends. The CDR3 DNA follows: TGTGCCAGCTCACCAATGGACGAAGCTTTCTTT. Protein: CASSPMDEAFF.

Only one count was recorded for this clone. The chain has TRBV20-1 and TRBJ1-1; a weak D match, TRBD1 (5 bases). Per germline, CDR1 DFQATT and CDR2 SNEGSKA (reference sequence). The CDR3 is made up of 11 amino acids. Trimming left V 5 bases short and J 8 bases short, with 12 bases between. CDR3 in amino acids: CSALRGKEAFF. The CDR3, as DNA: TGCAGTGCTCTCCGGGGCAAAGAAGCTTTCTTT.